These 25 T cell receptor beta chains came from one sample sequenced in a study of early stage breast cancer tumors. The data were produced by immunoSEQ multiplex PCR, yet TCRdb's version contains in-frame clones alone and is incomplete. The sample lists 20,000 to 25,000 clones, about 70% occurring once. The specimen sequenced was breast tumor tissue. These receptors originate from a person between 60 and 70 years old with breast cancer.

The chain links TRBV28 to TRBJ2-7; 7 bases align to TRBD1. The CDR3 extends over 14 amino acids. V shed 1 base and J 3 bases; nucleotides not matched to a gene: 3. CDR1 and CDR2 (germline): MDHEN, SYDVKM. The CDR3 region has the DNA TGTGCCAGCAGTTTATCGGCAGGGGGCTACGAGCAGTACTTC. This sequence encodes CASSLSAGGYEQYF. The full variable domain, completed using reference TRBV28 and TRBJ2-7, is DVKVTQSSRYLVKRTGEKVFLECVQDMDHENMFWYRQDPGLGLRLIYFSYDVKMKEKGDIPEGYSVSREKKERFSLILESASTNQTSMYLCASSLSAGGYEQYFGPGTRLTVT.

V is TRBV30 and J is TRBJ2-2; 7 bases line up with TRBD1. Germline V gene sequence: CDR1 GTSNPN, CDR2 SVGIG (reference sequence). The CDR3 has 14 residues. The trim removed 3 bases at V and 7 bases at J, leaving 8 bases unmatched. CDR3 sequence reads: CAWSQGDLYGELFF. The CDR3 DNA follows: TGTGCCTGGAGCCAGGGGGACCTTTACGGGGAGCTGTTTTTT.

This chain joins TRBV30 and TRBJ2-4; D call uncertain. CDR1 GTSNPN and CDR2 SVGIG come from the germline V gene (reference sequence). Trimming pared 2 bases from V and 6 bases from J, leaving 11 bases between. The CDR3 sequence is 13 residues long. CDR3 DNA sequence: TGTGCCTGGAGTCCCGGGTCGGGAAACATTCAGTACTTC. It is translated as CAWSPGSGNIQYF.

This chain uses TRBV28 with TRBJ1-2, with a possible D match to TRBD1 (5 bases). The germline V and J ends were trimmed by 3 bases and 3 bases, with 11 bases remaining between them. CDR1 MDHEN and CDR2 SYDVKM come from the germline V gene. The CDR3 totals 14 residues. The CDR3 is CASSFQWGDYGYTF. The DNA for the CDR3 is TGTGCCAGCAGTTTCCAGTGGGGCGACTATGGCTACACCTTC.

This chain links TRBV28 with TRBJ2-7; 8 bases map to TRBD2. The CDR3 contains 15 residues. Germline lookup yields CDR1 MDHEN and CDR2 SYDVKM. V was pared by 2 bases and J by 3 bases, with 6 bases of the junction left unmatched. The CDR3 region is CASSLVATSVYEQYF. Here the CDR3 DNA reads TGTGCCAGCAGTTTAGTCGCGACTAGCGTCTACGAGCAGTACTTC.

The V and J genes are TRBV4-3 and TRBJ1-2; the D is unclear. Looked up from germline, CDR1 is LGHNA and CDR2 is YSLEER. This CDR3 spans 16 amino acids. Trimming took off 1 base at V and 5 bases at J, with 17 bases between the two ends. This CDR3 is CASSQGRTALGYGYTF. CDR3 bases: TGCGCCAGCAGCCAAGGGAGGACGGCTCTCGGGTATGGCTACACCTTC.

The chain is built from TRBV5-1 and TRBJ2-2; D is undetermined. Deletions cut 1 base from V and 6 bases from J, with 7 bases between. The CDR3 consists of 13 residues. The V gene's germline CDR1 is SGHRS and CDR2 YFSETQ. For the CDR3, the DNA is TGCGCCAGCAGCTTGTTGGGCTCCGGGGAGCTGTTTTTT. Translated: CASSLLGSGELFF. The complete variable domain, with remaining parts taken from reference TRBV5-1 and TRBJ2-2, reads KAGVTQTPRYLIKTRGQQVTLSCSPISGHRSVSWYQQTPGQGLQFLFEYFSETQRNKGNFPGRFSGRQFSNSRSEMNVSTLELGDSALYLCASSLLGSGELFFGEGSRLTVL.

The chain is built from TRBV4-2 and TRBJ2-3, with TRBD2 matching 7 bases. The ends lost 5 bases at V and 5 bases at J; junction bases unmatched: 19. This CDR3 comprises 18 residues. Germline values: CDR1 LGHNA, CDR2 YNFKEQ. The CDR3 reads CASSLFRGRATYRDTQYF. DNA for the CDR3: TGTGCCAGCAGCTTGTTTAGAGGGAGGGCGACCTACAGAGATACGCAGTATTTT.

This rearrangement joins TRBV6-6 to TRBJ2-1, with TRBD1 matching over 10 bases. CDR1 is MNHNY, CDR2 SVGAGI, per germline (reference sequence). The CDR3 sequence is 16 residues long. Trimming removed 5 bases from V and 4 bases from J; junction bases left unmatched: 8. The CDR3 nucleotides read TGTGCCAGCAGTGCCGGTGGGGGACAGGGGTACAATGAGCAGTTCTTC. This sequence encodes CASSAGGGQGYNEQFF.

This clone appeared a few times. The V gene is TRBV19, the J gene TRBJ2-2, with 9 bases that match TRBD2. Germline CDR1 and CDR2: LNHDA and SQIVND (reference sequence). Trimming cost V 5 bases and J 4 bases; bases outside gene matches: 14. The CDR3 has 18 amino acids. The CDR3 coding sequence is TGTGCCAGTAGTCCCCGGCGTGGGAGCGGGAGGCTCACCGGGGAGCTGTTTTTT. Protein product: CASSPRRGSGRLTGELFF.

This chain joins TRBV4-1 and TRBJ1-4; D is undetermined. Germline CDR1 MGHRA, CDR2 YSYEKL. The CDR3 is 15 residues long. V gave up 0 bases and J gave up 4 bases, with 9 bases separating them. CDR3 sequence (DNA): TGCGCCAGCAGCCAAGATGTAACAGTTAATGAAAAACTGTTTTTT. This gives the protein CASSQDVTVNEKLFF.

V is TRBV7-6 and J is TRBJ2-1; D is unclear. CDR3 length: 17 amino acids. Germline CDR1 is SGHVS and CDR2 is FNYEAQ. Trimming pared 5 bases from V and 0 bases from J, leaving 17 bases between. CDR3 coding DNA: TGTGCCAGCAGCCCCCCCATGAGCGCCGCCTCCTACAATGAGCAGTTCTTC. This encodes CASSPPMSAASYNEQFF.

CDR3 sequence: CASFDWTRTNYGYTF. The CDR3 nucleotides are TGTGCCAGTTTCGACTGGACACGCACTAACTATGGCTACACCTTC. The chain is built from TRBV19 and TRBJ1-2; tentative D call: TRBD1 (5 bases). Germline V gives CDR1 LNHDA, CDR2 SQIVND (reference sequence). The CDR3 extends over 15 amino acids. V was shortened by 8 bases and J by 0 bases, with 16 bases between the two germline ends. The full variable domain, rest sourced from reference TRBV19 and TRBJ1-2, is DGGITQSPKYLFRKEGQNVTLSCEQNLNHDAMYWYRQDPGQGLRLIYYSQIVNDFQKGDIAEGYSVSREKKESFPLTVTSAQKNPTAFYLCASFDWTRTNYGYTFGSGTRLTVV.

CDR3 nucleotides: TGTGCCAGCAGCTACGGCGGGAGCGGGGAAAACATTCAGTACTTC. Translating gives CASSYGGSGENIQYF. This chain connects TRBV7-2 to TRBJ2-4; 7 bases align to TRBD2. Germline V gives CDR1 SGHTA, CDR2 FQGNSA. This CDR3 has 15 amino acids. V lost 4 bases to trimming and J lost 5 bases; unmatched junction nucleotides: 8.

This clone has a count of ten or more. The chain uses TRBV2 and TRBJ2-7; tentatively, D is TRBD1 (5 bases). The CDR3 loop spans 13 amino acids. The V end lost 3 bases, the J end lost 5 bases, and 11 bases lay between the germline ends. CDR1 is SNHLY and CDR2 is FYNNEI in the germline V gene. DNA of the CDR3: TGTGCCAGCAGTGATCAGGGATTCAACGAGCAGTACTTC. Translation gives CASSDQGFNEQYF.

The chain joins TRBV21-1 to TRBJ1-5; no check of the table's D call, TRBD1, against the DNA was made. TRBV21-1 is a recognized pseudogene. The CDR3 has 19 amino acids. The CDR3 coding sequence is TGTGCCAGCAGCCGAAAGGTTCAGGGTAAGGCGGAATTAGATCAGCCCCAGCATTTT. As protein: CASSRKVQGKAELDQPQHF.

J is TRBJ1-5 and V is TRBV18; no reliable D call. The CDR3 loop spans 14 amino acids. CDR1 and CDR2 (germline): KGHSH, LQKENI. V gave up 3 bases and J gave up 3 bases, with 9 bases separating them. The CDR3 reads CASSPEATNQPQHF. In DNA, the CDR3 is TGTGCCAGCTCACCCGAGGCCACCAATCAGCCCCAGCATTTT.

This clone was detected once. This rearrangement joins TRBV5-1 to TRBJ1-4, with a weak D call TRBD1 (6 bases). V shed 2 bases and J shed 6 bases, with 14 bases lying between them. The CDR3 extends over 15 amino acids. The germline gives CDR1 SGHRS, CDR2 YFSETQ. The CDR3 sequence: CASSFAGGRDEKLFF. DNA for the CDR3: TGCGCCAGCAGCTTTGCGGGGGGCCGGGATGAAAAACTGTTTTTT.

This clone was observed a few times. V is TRBV4-2 and J is TRBJ2-5, with D possibly being TRBD2 (6 bases). The CDR3 runs 15 residues. Germline CDR1 reads LGHNA; CDR2 reads YNFKEQ. Trimming took 4 bases from V and 7 from J, leaving 19 bases between them. The CDR3 DNA follows: TGTGCCAGCAGCCCCTCTGCGGGGCCTACCGGGACCCAGTACTTC. Residues: CASSPSAGPTGTQYF.

This chain joins TRBV19 and TRBJ2-5, with 7 bases aligning to TRBD1. Germline V CDR1 and CDR2: LNHDA, SQIVND (reference sequence). The V and J ends lost 11 bases and 2 bases, in that order; junction bases with no gene match: 5. This CDR3 has 12 residues. CDR3: CAGTTGQETQYF. In DNA form, the CDR3 reads TGTGCCGGGACGACAGGGCAAGAGACCCAGTACTTC. Based on the CDR3 plus reference TRBV19 and TRBJ2-5, the full variable domain is DGGITQSPKYLFRKEGQNVTLSCEQNLNHDAMYWYRQDPGQGLRLIYYSQIVNDFQKGDIAEGYSVSREKKESFPLTVTSAQKNPTAFYLCAGTTGQETQYFGPGTRLLVL.

This clone occurred a few times. The V gene is TRBV4-2, the J gene TRBJ1-3; D perhaps matches TRBD1 (6 bases). The CDR3 totals 19 residues. The ends were cut back, 0 bases at V and 7 bases at J, with 25 bases in the middle. Germline-derived CDR1 and CDR2 are LGHNA and YNFKEQ. The CDR3 protein is CASSQDQQGVTEERNTIYF. The CDR3, as DNA: TGTGCCAGCAGCCAAGATCAACAGGGTGTTACGGAGGAGCGCAACACCATATATTTT.

The genes are TRBV6-4 and TRBJ2-1; 10 bases line up with TRBD2. In germline, CDR1 is MRHNA, CDR2 SNTAGT. The CDR3 runs to 15 residues. V shed 4 bases and J 10 bases; nucleotides not matched to a gene: 10. Here the CDR3 DNA reads TGTGCCAGCAGTGTAGGAGCGGGAGGGTCCGGGGAGCAGTTCTTC. It encodes CASSVGAGGSGEQFF.

This clone was seen a few times. V gene TRBV11-1 combines with J gene TRBJ2-7; a possible D gene is TRBD1 (7 bases). Trimming shortened V by 5 bases and J by 7 bases, and 27 bases separated the two germline ends. CDR1 and CDR2 (germline): SGHAT, FQDESV (reference sequence). The CDR3 is made up of 17 amino acids. The CDR3 protein is CASSGKRRTGGLEEQYF. As DNA, the CDR3 is TGTGCCAGCAGCGGAAAAAGAAGGACAGGAGGGCTTGAAGAGCAGTACTTC.

This clone occurred a few times. In nucleotides, the CDR3 is TGTGCCAGCAGCCAAGACCCAGGGACAGGGTCAGACGAGCAGTACTTC. Amino acids: CASSQDPGTGSDEQYF. The genes are TRBV4-2 and TRBJ2-7, with 9 bases fitting TRBD1. Germline values: CDR1 LGHNA, CDR2 YNFKEQ. V dropped 0 bases and J dropped 5; count of bases not matched to a gene: 8. This CDR3 is built from 16 residues.

This clone was recorded only once. This rearrangement joins TRBV29-1 to TRBJ2-1; TRBD2 agrees at 8 bases. Germline V CDR1 and CDR2: SQVTM, ANQGSEA. This CDR3 contains 15 residues. With 7 bases clipped from V and 4 bases from J, the junction kept 12 bases outside the gene matches. DNA for the CDR3: TGCAGCGCCCGTCAAGCGGGAGTTTCTTACAATGAGCAGTTCTTC. Residues: CSARQAGVSYNEQFF.